The 29 T cell receptor beta chains listed next were all sequenced from one sample in a study of cytomegalovirus exposure and HLA in healthy donors. PCR was performed using 60 Vbeta and 13 Jbeta primers. This table comes from immunoSEQ multiplex PCR, and its TCRdb copy is limited to in-frame clones, with some not included. The table lists about 50,000 clones. The sample taken for sequencing was PBMCs. These receptors originate from a man younger than 30 in good health and CMV-seropositive.

This rearrangement joins TRBV7-8 to TRBJ2-1; a possible D gene is TRBD2 (6 bases). The CDR3 consists of 17 residues. V lost 1 base to trimming and J lost 2 bases, with 15 bases between them. The germline V gene has CDR1 SGHVS and CDR2 FQNEAQ. The CDR3 nucleotides are TGTGCCAGCAGCTTAGGACCACTAGGCGGGGCCTACAATGAGCAGTTCTTC. Protein: CASSLGPLGGAYNEQFF. The full variable domain, completed using reference TRBV7-8 and TRBJ2-1, is GAGVSQSPRYKVAKRGQDVALRCDPISGHVSLFWYQQALGQGPEFLTYFQNEAQLDKSGLPSDRFFAERPEGSVSTLKIQRTQQEDSAVYLCASSLGPLGGAYNEQFFGPGTRLTVL.

This chain connects TRBV11-2 to TRBJ2-4, with unresolved D. Trimming removed 0 bases at V and 5 bases at J, with 5 bases between. The CDR3 is made up of 13 amino acids. Germline CDR1 and CDR2: SGHAT and FQNNGV. CDR3 in amino acids: CASSLDLQNIQYF. The CDR3 region has the DNA TGTGCCAGCAGCTTAGACCTACAAAACATTCAGTACTTC.

J is TRBJ2-1 and V is TRBV10-1, with 12 bases aligning to TRBD2. The germline gives CDR1 WNHNN, CDR2 SYGVQD (reference sequence). The junction had 15 bases not matched to a gene; V was cut back by 2 bases and J by 7 bases. CDR3 length equals 19 residues. The CDR3 bases are TGCGCCAGCAGTGAGGCACTAGCGGGAGGTAACAGGGGCTTAAATGAGCAGTTCTTC. Amino acids: CASSEALAGGNRGLNEQFF.

This chain uses TRBV2 with TRBJ2-5; D gene ambiguous. V lost 5 bases and J 2 bases, leaving 3 bases between the germline ends. The CDR3 consists of 11 residues. Per germline, CDR1 SNHLY and CDR2 FYNNEI. The CDR3 coding sequence is TGTGCCAGCAGTCTTCAAGAGACCCAGTACTTC. Translated, it gives CASSLQETQYF.

CDR3 loop: CASSVGGGVLPYEQYF. The CDR3 DNA sequence: TGTGCCAGCAGCGTAGGCGGGGGGGTTCTCCCCTACGAGCAGTACTTC. The chain links TRBV9 to TRBJ2-7; 9 bases align to TRBD2. The CDR3 loop spans 16 amino acids. Trimming at V came to 0 bases and at J to 2 bases, leaving 6 bases not matched to a gene. The germline gives CDR1 SGDLS, CDR2 YYNGEE.

This chain connects TRBV9 to TRBJ1-1; D may be TRBD1 (5 bases). CDR3 length equals 15 residues. In germline, CDR1 is SGDLS, CDR2 YYNGEE. The germline V and J ends were trimmed by 1 base and 1 base, with 11 bases remaining between them. CDR3 nucleotide sequence: TGTGCCAGCAGCGTATGGGGGGACGAGAACACTGAAGCTTTCTTT. Residues: CASSVWGDENTEAFF. Together with reference TRBV9 and TRBJ1-1, the CDR3 gives the full variable domain: DSGVTQTPKHLITATGQRVTLRCSPRSGDLSVYWYQQSLDQGLQFLIQYYNGEERAKGNILERFSAQQFPDLHSELNLSSLELGDSALYFCASSVWGDENTEAFFGQGTRLTVV.

CDR3 sequence: CASSLNPMTGVMHEQYF. CDR3 nucleotide sequence: TGTGCCAGCAGTTTAAACCCTATGACAGGGGTCATGCACGAGCAGTACTTC. The gene calls are TRBV27 and TRBJ2-7; 8 bases align to TRBD1. Germline V gene lookup returns CDR1 MNHEY and CDR2 SMNVEV (reference sequence). Germline trimming cut 2 bases from V and 5 bases from J; bases unmatched to any gene: 14. The CDR3 spans 17 residues.

The chain carries TRBV7-8 and TRBJ2-5; 8 bases line up with TRBD2. From germline, CDR1 is SGHVS and CDR2 FQNEAQ. The CDR3 has 19 residues. The junction had 12 bases not matched to a gene; V was cut back by 0 bases and J by 0 bases. The CDR3 DNA follows: TGTGCCAGCAGCTTAGCTGAGAGCGGGAGAGCTACCAACCAAGAGACCCAGTACTTC. Protein product: CASSLAESGRATNQETQYF.

CDR3 protein: CASSQQGHQFF. CDR3 DNA: TGTGCCAGCAGCCAACAGGGGCACCAGTTCTTC. This chain joins TRBV5-6 and TRBJ2-1; the match to TRBD1 covers 7 bases. The CDR3 length is 11 residues. J was trimmed by 13 bases and V by 4 bases; bases with no gene match: 5. Germline values: CDR1 SGHDT, CDR2 YYEEEE.

J is TRBJ2-2 and V is TRBV7-9, with 9 bases aligning to TRBD2. After removal of 5 bases from V and 2 bases from J, the junction contained 6 bases not matched to a gene. Germline V gives CDR1 SEHNR, CDR2 FQNEAQ (reference sequence). The CDR3 is 16 residues long. CDR3 in amino acids: CASSPLAGVNTGELFF. DNA of the CDR3: TGTGCCAGCAGCCCATTAGCGGGGGTCAACACCGGGGAGCTGTTTTTT.

The chain has TRBV7-2 and TRBJ2-3; D gene unclear. Trimming pared 3 bases from V and 8 bases from J, leaving 18 bases between. This CDR3 is built from 15 residues. Germline CDR1 and CDR2: SGHTA and FQGNSA. The CDR3 DNA reads TGTGCCAGCAGCTTGCCCCTGACAATTGTTGGTACGCAGTATTTT. This gives the protein CASSLPLTIVGTQYF.

The rearrangement uses TRBV14 and TRBJ2-3; 16 positions match TRBD2. The germline V gene encodes CDR1 SGHDN and CDR2 FVKESK. The CDR3 spans 19 residues. V was pared by 0 bases and J by 4 bases, with 7 bases of the junction left unmatched. Written as DNA, the CDR3 is TGTGCCAGCAGCCAAGAATGGGGACTAGCGGGAGGGCAATCAGATACGCAGTATTTT. It specifies CASSQEWGLAGGQSDTQYF. Full variable domain (rest looked up from reference TRBV14 and TRBJ2-3): EAGVTQFPSHSVIEKGQTVTLRCDPISGHDNLYWYRRVMGKEIKFLLHFVKESKQDESGMPNNRFLAERTGGTYSTLKVQPAELEDSGVYFCASSQEWGLAGGQSDTQYFGPGTRLTVL.

The chain is built from TRBV28 and TRBJ1-2; D is unclear. Per the germline V gene, CDR1 is MDHEN and CDR2 is SYDVKM. The CDR3 is made up of 16 amino acids. Trimming cost V 6 bases and J 5 bases, with 22 bases left between them. The CDR3 reads CASSFGGAGREYGYTF. The CDR3 DNA is TGTGCCAGCAGCTTCGGCGGCGCGGGGAGGGAGTATGGCTACACCTTC.

The gene calls are TRBV6-6 and TRBJ2-3, with TRBD2 identical over 13 bases. This CDR3 is 15 amino acids long. CDR1 MNHNY and CDR2 SVGAGI come from the germline V gene (reference sequence). V dropped 5 bases and J dropped 4; count of bases not matched to a gene: 3. The CDR3 loop is CASSGTSGTADTQYF. CDR3 bases: TGTGCCAGCAGTGGGACTAGCGGGACTGCAGATACGCAGTATTTT.

The V call is TRBV10-1, the J call TRBJ1-1; D remains unclear. CDR1 is WNHNN and CDR2 is SYGVQD in the germline V gene (reference sequence). The CDR3 spans 13 residues. Trimming left V 3 bases short and J 2 bases short, with 7 bases between. CDR3 nucleotide sequence: TGCGCCAGCAGTGAACGGGTTAACACTGAAGCTTTCTTT. Translated: CASSERVNTEAFF.

The chain has TRBV18 and TRBJ1-5, with 11 bases matching TRBD1. Germline CDR1 is KGHSH and CDR2 is LQKENI. The ends lost 6 bases at V and 1 base at J; junction bases unmatched: 5. The CDR3 covers 16 residues. The CDR3 region is CASSFRDRGSNQPQHF. The CDR3 DNA follows: TGTGCCAGCTCGTTCCGGGACAGGGGGAGCAATCAGCCCCAGCATTTT.

V usage is TRBV25-1 and J usage is TRBJ1-2; the match to TRBD1 covers 7 bases. This CDR3 is 14 amino acids long. The V gene end was trimmed by 6 bases and the J gene end by 4 bases; junction bases not matched to a gene: 8. Germline V gives CDR1 MGHDK, CDR2 SYGVNS. For the CDR3, the DNA is TGTGCCAGCAGCCAACAGGGGAATAGCTATGGCTACACCTTC. It codes for CASSQQGNSYGYTF.

The chain joins TRBV19 to TRBJ2-3, with no clear D. The CDR3 contains 13 residues. V was pared by 3 bases and J by 3 bases, with 7 bases between. In germline, CDR1 is LNHDA, CDR2 SQIVND (reference sequence). In DNA, the CDR3 is TGTGCCAGTAGTATTAGCCTGACAGATACGCAGTATTTT. This sequence encodes CASSISLTDTQYF.

The chain combines TRBV7-2 with TRBJ2-5; D not resolved. The end of the DNA aligns better with TRBJ2-7, so the J call may be wrong. The germline V gene encodes CDR1 SGHTA and CDR2 FQGNSA. This CDR3 spans 11 amino acids. CDR3: CASSLRYEQYF. The CDR3 DNA reads as TGTGCCAGCAGCCTGCGCTACGAGCAGTACTTC.

V usage is TRBV30 and J usage is TRBJ2-3; 7 bases are a match to TRBD2. This CDR3 has 15 amino acids. V trimming: 0 bases; J trimming: 4 bases; junction bases outside the gene matches: 7. Germline V gene sequence: CDR1 GTSNPN, CDR2 SVGIG (reference sequence). The CDR3 nucleotides read TGTGCCTGGAGTGTGTCTGGGAGGGCATCAGATACGCAGTATTTT. It is translated as CAWSVSGRASDTQYF.

The rearrangement uses TRBV2 and TRBJ2-1, with a tentative D call TRBD2 (6 bases). The CDR3 runs to 14 residues. CDR1 is SNHLY, CDR2 FYNNEI, per germline. The V end was cut by 9 bases, the J end by 8 bases, with 20 bases between. The CDR3 reads CASKWSLAIDEQFF. DNA of the CDR3: TGTGCCAGTAAGTGGTCACTAGCAATCGATGAGCAGTTCTTC.

The rearrangement links TRBV6-4 to TRBJ2-7; 9 positions agree with TRBD2. The CDR3 spans 14 residues. J gave up 2 bases and V 3 bases, and 2 bases lay outside the gene matches. Germline CDR1 MRHNA, CDR2 SNTAGT. This CDR3 reads CASSEREGPYEQYF. CDR3 sequence (DNA): TGTGCCAGCAGTGAGCGGGAGGGCCCCTACGAGCAGTACTTC.

This chain uses TRBV13 with TRBJ2-5; TRBD2 matches at 11 bases. This CDR3 contains 15 residues. V lost 7 bases and J lost 5; bases outside the gene matches: 9. Germline V gene lookup returns CDR1 PRHDT and CDR2 FYEKMQ (reference sequence). For the CDR3, the DNA is TGTGCCAGCAAGGGGGCTAGCGGGAGGTGGGAGACCCAGTACTTC. Its translation is CASKGASGRWETQYF.

The chain carries TRBV19 and TRBJ1-4, with TRBD1 as a possible D gene (5 bases). The CDR3 extends over 14 amino acids. Trimming took 3 bases from V and 5 from J, leaving 10 bases between them. The V gene's germline CDR1 is LNHDA and CDR2 SQIVND (reference sequence). For the CDR3, the DNA is TGTGCCAGTAGTATTAGGTGGGGCAATGAAAAACTGTTTTTT. It encodes CASSIRWGNEKLFF.

The gene calls are TRBV10-3 and TRBJ2-7; 10 bases align to TRBD1. Germline lookup yields CDR1 ENHRY and CDR2 SYGVKD. The CDR3 is 13 amino acids. Germline trimming cut 8 bases from V and 5 bases from J; bases unmatched to any gene: 6. The CDR3 region is CAIGGQGRNEQYF. The CDR3 DNA sequence: TGTGCCATCGGGGGACAGGGGAGGAACGAGCAGTACTTC.

The chain couples TRBV5-1 to TRBJ1-1; 10 bases match TRBD1. V lost 2 bases to trimming and J lost 3 bases; unmatched junction nucleotides: 1. Germline CDR1 and CDR2: SGHRS and YFSETQ. The CDR3 has 14 residues. The CDR3 reads CASSFGTGDTEAFF. As DNA, the CDR3 is TGCGCCAGCAGCTTTGGGACAGGGGACACTGAAGCTTTCTTT.

The CDR3 here is CASSRGGGTEAFF. CDR3 DNA sequence: TGTGCCAGCAGCCGGGGGGGCGGGACTGAAGCTTTCTTT. The J gene is TRBJ1-1, the V gene TRBV5-6; D is perhaps TRBD1 (6 bases). Trimming cost V 4 bases and J 5 bases, with 12 bases left between them. Germline V gives CDR1 SGHDT, CDR2 YYEEEE. This CDR3 has 13 residues.

The chain joins TRBV28 to TRBJ2-7; D unresolved. In germline, CDR1 is MDHEN, CDR2 SYDVKM. The CDR3 consists of 12 residues. The V end was cut by 6 bases, the J end by 3 bases, with 9 bases between. CDR3 nucleotide sequence: TGTGCCAGCAGGCGTTACAGCTACGAGCAGTACTTC. As protein: CASRRYSYEQYF.

The chain joins TRBV5-3 to TRBJ2-1; 8 bases align to TRBD2. TRBV5-3 is classed as an ORF, of uncertain function. This CDR3 has 16 residues. The V segment lost 5 bases and the J segment 2 bases; nucleotides outside the gene matches: 9. As DNA, the CDR3 is TGTGCCAGAAGACCTCTCCTAGCGGGTGCCTACAATGAGCAGTTCTTC. The encoded protein is CARRPLLAGAYNEQFF.